This TCR beta chain emerged from a study of T cells in Graves' hyperthyroidism and ophthalmopathy. For the study at large: Sampling of peripheral blood happened at initial diagnosis, prior to any treatment.

Calling Graves' hyperthyroidism stable meant ophthalmopathy did not progress within 18 months. This CDR3 region has 12 residues. The V end was cut by 5 bases, the J end by 8 bases, with 12 bases between. CDR1 is MNHNS, CDR2 SASEGT, per germline. RNA transcripts yielded amplified TCR beta CDR3 regions. Using the HTBI primer set, a first-round RT-PCR was run on the TCR CDR3. One entry per CDR3 protein results from TCRdb running MiXCR on the multiplex PCR reads. Among about 420,000 distinct CDR3 sequences listed, around 15% were seen once. The chain uses TRBV6-1 and TRBJ1-1; no definite D call. The sequencing sample was made of blood. The origin of this receptor is a woman younger than 30 with Graves' hyperthyroidism. This CDR3 reads CASSFRRPEAFF. In DNA form, the CDR3 reads TGTGCCAGCAGTTTTAGACGTCCGGAAGCTTTCTTT.